The source of this T cell receptor (beta chain) is a study of early T cells in non-severe SARS-CoV-2 infection. Individually, cDNA molecules had unique molecular identifiers attached to them. TCRdb analysed the 5' RACE reads with MiXCR anew, one entry per CDR3 protein. The sample has tens of thousands of distinct CDR3 sequences, roughly 4.5% seen once. This clonotype occurred many times. The CDR3 has 14 residues. Germline V CDR1 and CDR2: KGHSH, LQKENI. V shed 3 bases and J shed 2 bases, with 10 bases lying between them. The sequence was collected from an adult who was a healthcare worker with PCR-confirmed SARS-CoV-2 infection or an uninfected control (not recorded which). The V gene is TRBV18, the J gene TRBJ1-1; D unclear. The sample comprised whole blood. The DNA for the CDR3 is TGTGCCAGCTCACCTGACACCGCCAACACTGAAGCTTTCTTT. It yields the protein CASSPDTANTEAFF.